This T cell receptor (beta chain) was observed in a study of blood T cell repertoires in COVID-19. Profiled with immunoSEQ multiplex PCR; TCRdb holds only in-frame clones, not every one. The sample shows around 130,000 clones, 83% of them seen only once. This clone was counted a few times. The CDR3 is made up of 14 amino acids. V lost 0 bases, J lost 7 bases, and 12 bases lay in between. Germline CDR1 reads SNHLY; CDR2 reads FYNNEI. This chain links TRBV2 with TRBJ1-2; D not resolved. The specimen was PBMCs or T cells enriched from blood (not recorded which). The origin of this receptor is a man aged 25-40 years who had recovered from COVID-19. The CDR3 nucleotides are TGTGCCAGCAGTGAAGCCGTTGAGGGAGGTGGCTACACCTTC. Translation gives CASSEAVEGGGYTF. The full variable domain, in which reference TRBV2 and TRBJ1-2 provide the parts outside the CDR3, is EPEVTQTPSHQVTQMGQEVILRCVPISNHLYFYWYRQILGQKVEFLVSFYNNEISEKSEIFDDQFSVERPDGSNFTLKIRSTKLEDSAMYFCASSEAVEGGGYTFGSGTRLTVV.